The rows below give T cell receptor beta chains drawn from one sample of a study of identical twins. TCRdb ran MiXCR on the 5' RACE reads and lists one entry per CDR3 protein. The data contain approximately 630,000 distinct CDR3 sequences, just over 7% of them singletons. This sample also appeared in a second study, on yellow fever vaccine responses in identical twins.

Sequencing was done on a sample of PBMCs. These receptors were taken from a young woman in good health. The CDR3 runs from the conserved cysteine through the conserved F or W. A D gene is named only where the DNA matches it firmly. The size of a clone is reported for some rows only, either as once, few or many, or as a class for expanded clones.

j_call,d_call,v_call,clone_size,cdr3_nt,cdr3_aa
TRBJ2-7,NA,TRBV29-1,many,TGCAGCGTTGAGTTGGCCAAATACGAGCAGTACTTC,CSVELAKYEQYF
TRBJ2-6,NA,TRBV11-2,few,TGTGCCAGCAGCCCCTCCACCCCGACAGAGGAGGGGGCCAACGTCCTGACTTTC,CASSPSTPTEEGANVLTF
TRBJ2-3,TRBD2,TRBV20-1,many,TGCAGTGCTAGGGCGGGAGGAACAGATACGCAGTATTTT,CSARAGGTDTQYF
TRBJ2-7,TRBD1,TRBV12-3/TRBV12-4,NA,TGTGCCAGCAGTTTTTGGGTTTCTGGACAGGGGGCCTACGAGCAGTACTTC,CASSFWVSGQGAYEQYF
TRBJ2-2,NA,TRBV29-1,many,TGCAGCGTTGCAACCTCGACAGGGAACACCGGGGAGCTGTTTTTT,CSVATSTGNTGELFF
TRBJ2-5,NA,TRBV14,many,TGTGCCAGCAGCCAAGGAGGATCAACCAGGGGGACCCAGTACTTC,CASSQGGSTRGTQYF
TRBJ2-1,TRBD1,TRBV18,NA,TGTGCCAGCTCGCCTAGTTCGACAGGGGGGGTCAATGAGCAGTTCTTC,CASSPSSTGGVNEQFF
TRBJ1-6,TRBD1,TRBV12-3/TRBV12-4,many,TGTGCCAGCAGTGACCGGGACAGGGGGTATAATTCACCCCTCCACTTT,CASSDRDRGYNSPLHF
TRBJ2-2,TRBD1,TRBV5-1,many,TGCGCCAGCAGCTTTGGGACAGACACCGGGGAGCTGTTTTTT,CASSFGTDTGELFF
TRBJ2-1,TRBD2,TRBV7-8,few,TGTGCCAGCAGGCTGAGCGGGGGTGCCTACAATGAGCAGTTCTTC,CASRLSGGAYNEQFF
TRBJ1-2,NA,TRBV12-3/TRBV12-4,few,TGTGCCAGCAGTTTGGACCTGATGGCGGGCTACACCTTC,CASSLDLMAGYTF
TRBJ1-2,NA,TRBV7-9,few,TGTGCCAGCAGCTTAGCTGGTTCAGGGGAAGATGGCTACACCTTC,CASSLAGSGEDGYTF
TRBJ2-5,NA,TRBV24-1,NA,TGTGCCACCAGTGTTCAAGAGACCCAGTACTTC,CATSVQETQYF
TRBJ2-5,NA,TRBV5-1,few,TGCGCCAGCAGCTTGGTCGCACAGAGGGAGACCCAGTACTTC,CASSLVAQRETQYF
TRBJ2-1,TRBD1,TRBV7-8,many,TGTGCCAGCAGCTTAGCTGGACAGGGTTACAATGAGCAGTTCTTC,CASSLAGQGYNEQFF
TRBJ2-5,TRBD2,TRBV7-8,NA,TGTGCCAGCAGCCCGAGGACTAGCAGAAACCAAGAGACCCAGTACTTC,CASSPRTSRNQETQYF
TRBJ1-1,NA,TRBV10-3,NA,TGTGCCATCAGTGTCCGCGCACAGGAAGAAGCTTTCTTT,CAISVRAQEEAFF
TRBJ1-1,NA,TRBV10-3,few,TGTGCCACTAACAGGGCCATGAACACTGAAGCTTTCTTT,CATNRAMNTEAFF
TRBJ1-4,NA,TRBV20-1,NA,TGCAGTGCTTCCCACCGAAACCGAGATAGTGTTGGTGAAAAACTGTTTTTT,CSASHRNRDSVGEKLFF
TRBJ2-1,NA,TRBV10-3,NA,TGTGCCATCAGTGAGTCTGCGGAGCCTGTCTACAATGAGCAGTTCTTC,CAISESAEPVYNEQFF
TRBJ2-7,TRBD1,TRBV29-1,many,TGCAGCGTTGAAACCCGGGACAGGGGTACCTACGAGCAGTACTTC,CSVETRDRGTYEQYF
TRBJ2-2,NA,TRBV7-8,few,TGTGCCAGCAGCTTCGCCGGGGTCGGGGAGCTGTTTTTT,CASSFAGVGELFF
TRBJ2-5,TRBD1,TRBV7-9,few,TGTGCCAGCAGCGATCCCGGACAGGGACAAATCCAAGAGACCCAGTACTTC,CASSDPGQGQIQETQYF
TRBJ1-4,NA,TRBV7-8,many,TGTGCCAGCAGCTTTGACAGAGCAACTAATGAAAAACTGTTTTTT,CASSFDRATNEKLFF
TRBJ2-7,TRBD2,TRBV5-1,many,TGCGCCAGCAGTCAAGCGGGAGAGACGTACGAGCAGTACTTC,CASSQAGETYEQYF
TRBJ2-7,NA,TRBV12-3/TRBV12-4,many,TGTGCCAGCAGTTTAGGGGGCCCCTACGAGCAGTACTTC,CASSLGGPYEQYF
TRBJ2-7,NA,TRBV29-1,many,TGCAGCGTGTCGGGCTCTTTCGAGCAGTACTTC,CSVSGSFEQYF
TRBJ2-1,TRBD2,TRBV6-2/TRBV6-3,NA,TGTGCCAGCACCTTGCTCCCGGGACTAGCTGTTAATGAGCAGTTCTTC,CASTLLPGLAVNEQFF
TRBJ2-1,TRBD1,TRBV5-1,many,TGCGCCAGCAGCTTTAGGGACAGGGGGATGGATGAGCAGTTCTTC,CASSFRDRGMDEQFF
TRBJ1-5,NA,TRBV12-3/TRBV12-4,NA,TGTGCCAGCAGCCCCCGGAATCAGTCCCAGCATTTT,CASSPRNQSQHF
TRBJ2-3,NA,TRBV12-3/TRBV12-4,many,TGTGCCAGCAGTTCGGGGAGCCGCTACACAGATACGCAGTATTTT,CASSSGSRYTDTQYF
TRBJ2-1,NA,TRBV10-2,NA,TGCGCCAGCAGTTTCCTGGGGGGCGATGAGCAGTTCTTC,CASSFLGGDEQFF
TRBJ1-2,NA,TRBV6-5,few,TGTGCCAGCAGTTACTCGATGTATTCGGGGGGTGGCTACACCTTC,CASSYSMYSGGGYTF
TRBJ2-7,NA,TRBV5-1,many,TGCGCCAGCAGCTTGGACGGTAACTCCTACGAGCAGTACTTC,CASSLDGNSYEQYF
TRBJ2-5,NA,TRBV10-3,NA,TGTGCCAGCCTTCGAGACGGCCGAGAGACCCAGTACTTC,CASLRDGRETQYF
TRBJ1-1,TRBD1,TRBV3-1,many,TGTGCCAGCAACGCCGGGACAGCGAACACTGAAGCTTTCTTT,CASNAGTANTEAFF
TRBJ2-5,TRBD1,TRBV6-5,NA,TGTGCCAGCAGTTACTACGGGACAGCCCAAGAGACCCAGTACTTC,CASSYYGTAQETQYF
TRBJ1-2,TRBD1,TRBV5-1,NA,TGCGCCAGCAGCTCGATGGGACAGGATAAGGGCTACACCTTC,CASSSMGQDKGYTF
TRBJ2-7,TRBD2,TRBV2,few,TGTGCCAGCAGTGAAGGACTAGCGGGAAGGTACGAGCAGTACTTC,CASSEGLAGRYEQYF
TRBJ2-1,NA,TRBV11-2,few,TGTGCCAGCAGCCCCGCCCCTAATGAGCAGTTCTTC,CASSPAPNEQFF
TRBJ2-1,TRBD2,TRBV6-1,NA,TGTGCCAGCAGTATAGCGGGAGTCAGGAATGAGCAGTTCTTC,CASSIAGVRNEQFF
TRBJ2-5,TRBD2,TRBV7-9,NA,TGTGCCAGCAGCTTAACCCACGGCGGACGAGCGGGGAAAGAGACCCAGTACTTC,CASSLTHGGRAGKETQYF
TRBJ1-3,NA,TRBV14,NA,TGTGCCAGCAGCCAAGTAGGACCCTCGATCGGAAACACCATATATTTT,CASSQVGPSIGNTIYF
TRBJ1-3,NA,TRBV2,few,TGTGCCAGCAGTTCGGACATCTCTGGAAACACCATATATTTT,CASSSDISGNTIYF
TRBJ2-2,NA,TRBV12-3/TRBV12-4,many,TGTGCCAGCAGTACCAGGGAGAACACCGGGGAGCTGTTTTTT,CASSTRENTGELFF
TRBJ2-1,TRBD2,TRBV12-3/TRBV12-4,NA,TGTGCCAGCAGAAAGACTAGCGGGGAGAACTCCTACAATGAGCAGTTCTTC,CASRKTSGENSYNEQFF
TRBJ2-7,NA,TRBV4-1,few,TGCGCCAGCAGCCAGTTGCTGGGGCCCCTGGTTAACGAGCAGTACTTC,CASSQLLGPLVNEQYF
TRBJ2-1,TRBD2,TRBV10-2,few,TGCGCCAGCAGGGGGGCTAGCGGGGGTCGCTCCTACAATGAGCAGTTCTTC,CASRGASGGRSYNEQFF
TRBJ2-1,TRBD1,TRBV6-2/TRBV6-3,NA,TGTGCCAGCAGCCGTGTCCGAAAGACAGGGGGGGCTGAGCAGTTCTTC,CASSRVRKTGGAEQFF
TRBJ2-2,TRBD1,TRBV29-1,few,TGCAGCGGGCGGACAGGGAGAGGCGGGGAGCTGTTTTTT,CSGRTGRGGELFF
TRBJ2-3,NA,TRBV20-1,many,TGCAGTGCTAGGTGGGGGGTAGCGGAAGATACGCAGTATTTT,CSARWGVAEDTQYF
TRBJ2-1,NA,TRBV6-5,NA,TGTGCCAGCAGTTACTCTCCGCAGGGGAAATACAATGAGCAGTTCTTC,CASSYSPQGKYNEQFF
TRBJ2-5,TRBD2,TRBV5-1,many,TGCGCCAGCAGCTTAGCTAGCGGGAAAGAGACCCAGTACTTC,CASSLASGKETQYF
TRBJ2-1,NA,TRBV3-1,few,TGTGCCAGCAGCAGGGGGAAGGACTACGTTCTTGAGCAGTTCTTC,CASSRGKDYVLEQFF
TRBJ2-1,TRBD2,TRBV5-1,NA,TGCGCCAGCAGCCGTAACCCCGGGACTAGCGGCCTGGATGAGCAGTTCTTC,CASSRNPGTSGLDEQFF
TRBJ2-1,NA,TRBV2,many,TGTGCCAGCAGTCAGGAAATCAATGAGCAGTTCTTC,CASSQEINEQFF
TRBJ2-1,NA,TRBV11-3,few,TGTGCCAGCAGCCCGGAGGGCGTTACCTACAATGAGCAGTTCTTC,CASSPEGVTYNEQFF
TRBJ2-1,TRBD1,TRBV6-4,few,TGTGCCAGCAGTGAGACAGGGAACACAGTCGATGAGCAGTTCTTC,CASSETGNTVDEQFF
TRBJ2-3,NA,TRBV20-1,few,TGCAGTGCTCCTCTGGGGTTGAGTGCGCAGTATTTT,CSAPLGLSAQYF